The sequence of this TCR beta chain was determined in a study of cytomegalovirus exposure and HLA in healthy donors. Across the study: Early released data had roughly 81 million unique TCRs, all coming from HLA-typed donors.

Trimming cost V 6 bases and J 5 bases, with 17 bases left between them. This CDR3 is built from 14 residues. Turning to this clone: The antigen remains unidentified.

PCR used 60 Vbeta primers and 13 Jbeta primers. Profiled with immunoSEQ multiplex PCR; TCRdb holds only in-frame clones, not every one. Here the sample spans 55,000 to 90,000 clones, roughly four fifths being singletons. Findings of the study overall: According to a later analysis, most TCR beta chains associated with CMV appeared HLA-restricted. In a later analysis, V- and J-gene trimming of beta chains associated with a DCLRE1C missense variant, replicated independently.

The receptor was isolated from a man aged 45-65 years in good health and CMV-seronegative. Sequencing used PBMCs. The rearrangement links TRBV6-7 to TRBJ2-7, with a weak D call TRBD1 (6 bases). Being an ORF, TRBV6-7 has a function that is uncertain. The DNA of the CDR3 is TGTGCCAGCAGCCCCTCCCAGGGGCCCCACGAGCAGTACTTC. The encoded protein is CASSPSQGPHEQYF.